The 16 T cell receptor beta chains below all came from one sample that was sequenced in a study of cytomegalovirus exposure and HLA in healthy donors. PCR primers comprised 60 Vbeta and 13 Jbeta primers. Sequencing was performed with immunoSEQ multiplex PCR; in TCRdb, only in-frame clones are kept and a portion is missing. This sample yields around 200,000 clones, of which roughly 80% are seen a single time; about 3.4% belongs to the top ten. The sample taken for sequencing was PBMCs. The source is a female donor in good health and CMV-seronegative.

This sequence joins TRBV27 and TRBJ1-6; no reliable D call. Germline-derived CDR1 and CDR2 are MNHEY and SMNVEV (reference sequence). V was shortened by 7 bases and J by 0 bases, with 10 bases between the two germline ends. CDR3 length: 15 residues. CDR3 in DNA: TGTGCCAGCAACCCACTTGACTCCTATAATTCACCCCTCCACTTT. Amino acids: CASNPLDSYNSPLHF.

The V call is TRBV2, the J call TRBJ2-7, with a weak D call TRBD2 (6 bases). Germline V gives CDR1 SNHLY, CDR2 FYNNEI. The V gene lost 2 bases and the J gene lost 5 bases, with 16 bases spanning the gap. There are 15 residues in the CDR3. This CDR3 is CASSELQRALDEQYF. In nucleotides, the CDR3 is TGTGCCAGCAGTGAACTCCAGCGGGCGCTGGACGAGCAGTACTTC.

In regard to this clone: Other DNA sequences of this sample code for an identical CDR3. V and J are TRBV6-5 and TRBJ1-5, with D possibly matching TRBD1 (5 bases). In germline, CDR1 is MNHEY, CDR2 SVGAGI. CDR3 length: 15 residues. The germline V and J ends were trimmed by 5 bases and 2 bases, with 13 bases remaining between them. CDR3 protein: CASSPGGSGNQPQHF. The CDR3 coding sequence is TGTGCCAGCAGTCCCGGGGGTTCGGGCAATCAGCCCCAGCATTTT.

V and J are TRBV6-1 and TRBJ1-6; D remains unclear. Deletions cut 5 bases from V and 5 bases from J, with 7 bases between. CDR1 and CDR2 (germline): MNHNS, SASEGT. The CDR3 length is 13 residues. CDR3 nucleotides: TGTGCCAGCAGTCCACAGAATAATTCACCCCTCCACTTT. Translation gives CASSPQNNSPLHF.

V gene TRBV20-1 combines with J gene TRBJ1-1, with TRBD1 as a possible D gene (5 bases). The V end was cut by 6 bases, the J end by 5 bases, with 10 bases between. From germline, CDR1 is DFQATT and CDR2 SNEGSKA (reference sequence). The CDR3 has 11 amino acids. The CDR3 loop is CSAFRDTEAFF. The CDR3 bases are TGCAGTGCGTTCAGGGATACTGAAGCTTTCTTT.

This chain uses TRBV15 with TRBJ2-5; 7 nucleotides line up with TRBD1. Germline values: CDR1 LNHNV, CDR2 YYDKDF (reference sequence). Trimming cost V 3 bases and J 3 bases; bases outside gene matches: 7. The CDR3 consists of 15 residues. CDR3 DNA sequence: TGTGCCACCAGCAGGGGACAGCGAGCGGAAGAGACCCAGTACTTC. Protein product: CATSRGQRAEETQYF.

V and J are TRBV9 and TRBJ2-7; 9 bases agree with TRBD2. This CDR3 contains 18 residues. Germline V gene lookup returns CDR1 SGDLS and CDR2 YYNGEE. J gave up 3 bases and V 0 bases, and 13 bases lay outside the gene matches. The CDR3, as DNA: TGTGCCAGCAGCGTAGGTGATCTAGCGGGAACCCGGGGCTACGAGCAGTACTTC. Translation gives CASSVGDLAGTRGYEQYF.

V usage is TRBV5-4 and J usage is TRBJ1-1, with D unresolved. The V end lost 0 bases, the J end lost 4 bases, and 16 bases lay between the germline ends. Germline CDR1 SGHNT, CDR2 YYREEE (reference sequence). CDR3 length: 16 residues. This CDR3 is CASSLVPKRLRTEAFF. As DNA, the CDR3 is TGTGCCAGCAGCTTGGTACCCAAGAGACTGCGCACTGAAGCTTTCTTT.

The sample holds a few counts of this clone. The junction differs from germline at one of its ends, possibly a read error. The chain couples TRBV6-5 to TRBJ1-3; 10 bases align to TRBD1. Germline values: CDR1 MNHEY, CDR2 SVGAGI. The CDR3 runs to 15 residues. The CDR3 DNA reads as TGTGCCAGCAGTTACGCCCGGGACAGGGGAACCACCATATATTTT. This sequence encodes CASSYARDRGTTIYF.

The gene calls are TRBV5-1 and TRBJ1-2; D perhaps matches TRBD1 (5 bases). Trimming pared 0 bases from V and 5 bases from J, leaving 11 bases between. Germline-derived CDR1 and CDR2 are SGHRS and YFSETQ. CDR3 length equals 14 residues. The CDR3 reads CASSLATAGYGYTF. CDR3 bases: TGCGCCAGCAGCTTGGCCACGGCAGGGTATGGCTACACCTTC.

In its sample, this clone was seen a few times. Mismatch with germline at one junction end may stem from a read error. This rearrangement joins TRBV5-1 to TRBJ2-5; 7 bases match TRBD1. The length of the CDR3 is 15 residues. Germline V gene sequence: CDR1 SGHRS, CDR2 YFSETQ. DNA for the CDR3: TGCGCCAGCACCTTGACAGGGAACCTTGGTGAGACCCAGTACTTC. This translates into CASTLTGNLGETQYF.

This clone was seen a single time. CDR3 sequence: CASSLEAGGVSTEAFF. The CDR3 coding sequence is TGCGCCAGCAGCTTGGAGGCAGGGGGCGTGAGCACTGAAGCTTTCTTT. The J gene is TRBJ1-1, the V gene TRBV5-1; 8 nucleotides agree with TRBD1. The CDR3 is 16 amino acids. Losses at the gene ends were 0 bases for V and 4 bases for J; bases not matched to a gene: 8. The germline CDR1 and CDR2 sequences are SGHRS and YFSETQ.

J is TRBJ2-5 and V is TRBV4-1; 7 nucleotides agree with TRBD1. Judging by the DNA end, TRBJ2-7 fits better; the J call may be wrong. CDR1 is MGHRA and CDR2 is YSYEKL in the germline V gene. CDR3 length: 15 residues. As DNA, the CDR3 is TGCGCCAGCAGCCAAACCGGGACAGCCTCCTACGAGCAGTACTTC. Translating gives CASSQTGTASYEQYF.

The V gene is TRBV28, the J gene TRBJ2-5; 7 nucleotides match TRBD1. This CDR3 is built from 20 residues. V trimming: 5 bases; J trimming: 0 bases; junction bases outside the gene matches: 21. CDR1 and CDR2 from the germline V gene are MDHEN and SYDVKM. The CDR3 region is CASSIRRTGGRERYQETQYF. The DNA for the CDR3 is TGTGCCAGCAGTATACGACGGACAGGAGGACGGGAACGGTACCAAGAGACCCAGTACTTC.

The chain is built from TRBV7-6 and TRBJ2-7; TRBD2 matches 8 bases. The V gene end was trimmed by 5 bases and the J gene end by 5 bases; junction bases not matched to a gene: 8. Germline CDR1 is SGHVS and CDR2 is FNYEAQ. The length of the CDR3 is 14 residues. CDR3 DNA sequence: TGTGCCAGCAGCATCCGGGGGGGCCGTGACGAGCAGTACTTC. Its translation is CASSIRGGRDEQYF.

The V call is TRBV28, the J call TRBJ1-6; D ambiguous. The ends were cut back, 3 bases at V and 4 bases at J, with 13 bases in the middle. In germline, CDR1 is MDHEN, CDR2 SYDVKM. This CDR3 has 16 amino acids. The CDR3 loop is CASSFLTEGYNSPLHF. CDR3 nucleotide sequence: TGTGCCAGCAGTTTCCTGACTGAGGGTTATAATTCACCCCTCCACTTT. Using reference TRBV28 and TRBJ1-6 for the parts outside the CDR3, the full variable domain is DVKVTQSSRYLVKRTGEKVFLECVQDMDHENMFWYRQDPGLGLRLIYFSYDVKMKEKGDIPEGYSVSREKKERFSLILESASTNQTSMYLCASSFLTEGYNSPLHFGNGTRLTVT.